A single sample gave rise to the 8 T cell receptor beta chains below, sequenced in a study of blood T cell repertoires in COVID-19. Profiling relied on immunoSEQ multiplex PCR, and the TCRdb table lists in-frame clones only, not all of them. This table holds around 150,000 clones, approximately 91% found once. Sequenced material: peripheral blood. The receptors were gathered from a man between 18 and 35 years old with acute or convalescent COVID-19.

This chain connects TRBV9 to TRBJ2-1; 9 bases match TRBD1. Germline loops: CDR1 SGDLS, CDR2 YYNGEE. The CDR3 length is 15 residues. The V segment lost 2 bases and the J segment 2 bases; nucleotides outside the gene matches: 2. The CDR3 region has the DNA TGTGCCAGCAGCGTTACAGGGGGCGCCTACAATGAGCAGTTCTTC. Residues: CASSVTGGAYNEQFF.

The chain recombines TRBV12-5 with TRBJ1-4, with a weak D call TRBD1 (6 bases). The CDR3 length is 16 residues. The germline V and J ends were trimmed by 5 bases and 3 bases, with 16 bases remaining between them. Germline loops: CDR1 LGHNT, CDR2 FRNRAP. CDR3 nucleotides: TGTGCTAGTGGTCTGACCACCGGGACACCTAATGAAAAACTGTTTTTT. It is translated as CASGLTTGTPNEKLFF. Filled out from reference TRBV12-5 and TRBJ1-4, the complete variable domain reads DARVTQTPRHKVTEMGQEVTMRCQPILGHNTVFWYRQTMMQGLELLAYFRNRAPLDDSGMPKDRFSAEMPDATLATLKIQPSEPRDSAVYFCASGLTTGTPNEKLFFGSGTQLSVL.

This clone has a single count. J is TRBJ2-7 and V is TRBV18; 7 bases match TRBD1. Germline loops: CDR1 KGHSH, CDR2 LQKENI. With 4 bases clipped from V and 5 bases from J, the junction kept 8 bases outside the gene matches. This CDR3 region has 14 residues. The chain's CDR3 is CASSLSLGQDEQYF. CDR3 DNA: TGTGCCAGCTCACTAAGCCTTGGACAGGACGAGCAGTACTTC.

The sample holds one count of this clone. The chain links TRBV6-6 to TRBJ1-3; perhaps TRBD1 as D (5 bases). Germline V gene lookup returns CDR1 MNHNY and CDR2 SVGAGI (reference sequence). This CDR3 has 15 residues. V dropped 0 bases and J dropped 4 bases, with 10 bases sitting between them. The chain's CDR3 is CASSYSQQGGNTIYF. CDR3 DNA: TGTGCCAGCAGTTACTCTCAGCAGGGCGGAAACACCATATATTTT.

CDR3 coding DNA: TGTGCCACCAGTCTGATGGACAGCGCTAATGAAAAACTGTTTTTT. Its translation is CATSLMDSANEKLFF. The rearrangement links TRBV24-1 to TRBJ1-4, with D tentatively TRBD1 (6 bases). The CDR3 totals 15 residues. Germline assignment: CDR1 KGHDR and CDR2 SFDVKD. Trimming shortened V by 6 bases and J by 3 bases, and 13 bases separated the two germline ends.

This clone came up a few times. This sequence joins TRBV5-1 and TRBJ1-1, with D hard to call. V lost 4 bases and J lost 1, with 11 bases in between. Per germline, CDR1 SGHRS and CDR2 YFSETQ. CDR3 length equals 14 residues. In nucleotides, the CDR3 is TGCGCCAGCAGCCCCGAAGATAGGAACACTGAAGCTTTCTTT. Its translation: CASSPEDRNTEAFF.

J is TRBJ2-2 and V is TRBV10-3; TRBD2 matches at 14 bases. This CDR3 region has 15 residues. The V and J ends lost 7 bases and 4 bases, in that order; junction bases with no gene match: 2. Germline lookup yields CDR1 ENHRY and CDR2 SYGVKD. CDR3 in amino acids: CAIKGTSGGTGELFF. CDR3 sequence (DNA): TGTGCCATCAAGGGGACTAGCGGGGGCACCGGGGAGCTGTTTTTT.

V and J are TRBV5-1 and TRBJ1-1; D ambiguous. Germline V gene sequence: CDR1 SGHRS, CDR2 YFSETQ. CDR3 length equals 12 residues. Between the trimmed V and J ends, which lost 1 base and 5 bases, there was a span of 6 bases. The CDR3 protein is CASSLPGTEAFF. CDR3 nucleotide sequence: TGCGCCAGCAGCTTGCCGGGGACTGAAGCTTTCTTT.